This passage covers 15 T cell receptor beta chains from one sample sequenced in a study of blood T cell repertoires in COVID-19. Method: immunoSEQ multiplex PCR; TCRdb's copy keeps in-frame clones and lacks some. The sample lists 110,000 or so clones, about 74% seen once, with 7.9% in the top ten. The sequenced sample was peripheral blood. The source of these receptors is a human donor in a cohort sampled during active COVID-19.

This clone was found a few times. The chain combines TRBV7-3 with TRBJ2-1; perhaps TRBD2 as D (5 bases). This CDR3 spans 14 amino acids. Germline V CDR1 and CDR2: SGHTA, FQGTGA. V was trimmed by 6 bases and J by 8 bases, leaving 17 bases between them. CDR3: CASRADPAWDEQFF. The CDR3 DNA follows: TGTGCCAGCAGAGCGGACCCTGCCTGGGATGAGCAGTTCTTC.

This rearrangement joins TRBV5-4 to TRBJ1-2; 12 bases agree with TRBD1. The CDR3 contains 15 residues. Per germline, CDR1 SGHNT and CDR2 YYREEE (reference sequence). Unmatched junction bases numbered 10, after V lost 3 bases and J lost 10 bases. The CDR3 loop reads CASSSPGTGGPHYTF. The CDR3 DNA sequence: TGTGCCAGCAGCTCTCCCGGGACAGGGGGCCCTCACTACACCTTC.

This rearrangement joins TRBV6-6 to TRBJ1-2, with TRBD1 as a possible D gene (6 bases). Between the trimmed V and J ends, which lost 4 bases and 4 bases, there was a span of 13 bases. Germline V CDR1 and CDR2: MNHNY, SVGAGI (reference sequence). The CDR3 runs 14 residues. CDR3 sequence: CASSLQGLPYGYTF. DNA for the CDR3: TGTGCCAGCAGTTTACAGGGCCTACCCTATGGCTACACCTTC.

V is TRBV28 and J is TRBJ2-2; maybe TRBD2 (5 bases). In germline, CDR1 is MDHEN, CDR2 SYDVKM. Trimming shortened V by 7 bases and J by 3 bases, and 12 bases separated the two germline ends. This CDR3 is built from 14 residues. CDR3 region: CASTARAYTGELFF. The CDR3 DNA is TGTGCCAGCACTGCGAGGGCTTACACCGGGGAGCTGTTTTTT. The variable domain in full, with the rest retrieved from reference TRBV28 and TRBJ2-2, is DVKVTQSSRYLVKRTGEKVFLECVQDMDHENMFWYRQDPGLGLRLIYFSYDVKMKEKGDIPEGYSVSREKKERFSLILESASTNQTSMYLCASTARAYTGELFFGEGSRLTVL.

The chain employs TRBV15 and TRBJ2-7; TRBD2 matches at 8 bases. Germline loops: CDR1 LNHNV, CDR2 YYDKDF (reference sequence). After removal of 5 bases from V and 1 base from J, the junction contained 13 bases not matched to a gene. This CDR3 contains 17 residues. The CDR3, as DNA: TGTGCCACCAGCCCAAGGCAGAGAGCGGGGGAATCCTACGAGCAGTACTTC. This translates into CATSPRQRAGESYEQYF.

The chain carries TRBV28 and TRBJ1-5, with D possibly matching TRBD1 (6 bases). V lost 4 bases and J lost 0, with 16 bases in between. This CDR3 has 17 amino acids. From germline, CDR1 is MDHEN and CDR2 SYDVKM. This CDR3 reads CASSSGGTPYSNQPQHF. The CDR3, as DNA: TGTGCCAGCAGTTCCGGGGGGACACCATATAGCAATCAGCCCCAGCATTTT.

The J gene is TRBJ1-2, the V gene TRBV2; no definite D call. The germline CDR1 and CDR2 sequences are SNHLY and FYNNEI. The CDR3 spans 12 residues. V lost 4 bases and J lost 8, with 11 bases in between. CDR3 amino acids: CASSVEGWGYTF. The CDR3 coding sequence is TGTGCCAGCAGTGTCGAGGGATGGGGCTACACCTTC. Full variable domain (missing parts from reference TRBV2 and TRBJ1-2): EPEVTQTPSHQVTQMGQEVILRCVPISNHLYFYWYRQILGQKVEFLVSFYNNEISEKSEIFDDQFSVERPDGSNFTLKIRSTKLEDSAMYFCASSVEGWGYTFGSGTRLTVV.

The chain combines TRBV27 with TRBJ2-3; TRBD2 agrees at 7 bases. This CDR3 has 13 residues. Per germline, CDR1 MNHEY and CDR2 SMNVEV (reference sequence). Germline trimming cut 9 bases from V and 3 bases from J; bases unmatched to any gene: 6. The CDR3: CASRLAGTDTQYF. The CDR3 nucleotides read TGTGCCAGTAGACTAGCTGGAACAGATACGCAGTATTTT.

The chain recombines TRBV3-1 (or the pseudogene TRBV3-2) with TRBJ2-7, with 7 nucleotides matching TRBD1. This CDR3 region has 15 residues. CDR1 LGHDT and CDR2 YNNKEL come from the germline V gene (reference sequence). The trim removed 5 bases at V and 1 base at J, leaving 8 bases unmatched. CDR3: CASSATGEGSYEQYF. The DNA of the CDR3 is TGTGCCAGCAGCGCCACAGGGGAAGGATCCTACGAGCAGTACTTC.

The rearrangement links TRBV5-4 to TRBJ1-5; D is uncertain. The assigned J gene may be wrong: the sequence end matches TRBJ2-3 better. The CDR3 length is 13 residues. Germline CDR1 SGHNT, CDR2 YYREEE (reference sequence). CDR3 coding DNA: TGTGCCAGCAGCTTGGACAGAGATCAGCCCCAGTATTTT. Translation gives CASSLDRDQPQYF.

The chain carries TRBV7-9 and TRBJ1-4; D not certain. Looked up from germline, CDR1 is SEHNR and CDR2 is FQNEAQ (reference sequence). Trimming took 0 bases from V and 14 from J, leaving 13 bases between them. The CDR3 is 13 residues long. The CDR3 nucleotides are TGTGCCAGCAGCTTAGCCGGGTCGGATAAGCTGTTTTTT. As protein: CASSLAGSDKLFF.

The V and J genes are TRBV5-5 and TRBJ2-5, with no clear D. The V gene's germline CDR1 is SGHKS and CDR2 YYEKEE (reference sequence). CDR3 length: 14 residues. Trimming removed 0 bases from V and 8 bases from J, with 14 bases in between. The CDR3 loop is CASSLVRPESTQYF. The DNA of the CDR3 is TGTGCCAGCAGCTTGGTCCGGCCGGAGTCTACCCAGTACTTC.

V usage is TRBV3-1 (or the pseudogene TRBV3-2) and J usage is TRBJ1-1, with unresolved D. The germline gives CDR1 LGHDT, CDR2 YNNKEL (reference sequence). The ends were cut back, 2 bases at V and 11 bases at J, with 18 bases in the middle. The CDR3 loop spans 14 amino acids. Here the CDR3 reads CASSQIYSGPRAFF. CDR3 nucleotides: TGTGCCAGCAGCCAAATTTACAGCGGCCCACGGGCTTTCTTT.

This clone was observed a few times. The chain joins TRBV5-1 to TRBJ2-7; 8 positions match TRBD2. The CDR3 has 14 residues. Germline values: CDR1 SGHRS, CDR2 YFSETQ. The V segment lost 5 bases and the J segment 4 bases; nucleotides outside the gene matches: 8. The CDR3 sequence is CASRWGLAGYEQYF. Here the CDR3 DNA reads TGCGCCAGCAGGTGGGGGCTAGCGGGTTACGAGCAGTACTTC.

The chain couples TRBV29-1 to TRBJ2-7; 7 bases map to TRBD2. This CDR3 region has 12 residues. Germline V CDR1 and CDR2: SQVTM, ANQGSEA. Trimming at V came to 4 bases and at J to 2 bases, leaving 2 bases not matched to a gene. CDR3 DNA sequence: TGCAGCGTTGGGGAGGGTCCCTACGAGCAGTACTTC. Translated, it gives CSVGEGPYEQYF.